Described below is a single TCR beta chain sequence and its context. This sample is part of a study of T cell changes during pregnancy in multiple sclerosis. Repertoires were generated with immunoSEQ multiplex PCR, while TCRdb's copy carries only in-frame clones and drops some. The data hold tens of thousands of clones, with around 89% observed a single time. The length of the CDR3 is 15 residues. Germline V gene lookup returns CDR1 SGHRS and CDR2 YFSETQ. The junction had 2 bases not matched to a gene; V was cut back by 2 bases and J by 0 bases. This receptor was obtained from a female donor with multiple sclerosis, enrolled in a pregnancy study. Sequencing was performed on CD4+ T cells from peripheral blood mononuclear cells, taken in the first trimester of pregnancy. The gene calls are TRBV5-1 and TRBJ2-3; 8 nucleotides match TRBD2. CDR3 loop: CASSFTSGSTDTQYF. The CDR3 nucleotides read TGCGCCAGCAGCTTCACTAGCGGTAGCACAGATACGCAGTATTTT.